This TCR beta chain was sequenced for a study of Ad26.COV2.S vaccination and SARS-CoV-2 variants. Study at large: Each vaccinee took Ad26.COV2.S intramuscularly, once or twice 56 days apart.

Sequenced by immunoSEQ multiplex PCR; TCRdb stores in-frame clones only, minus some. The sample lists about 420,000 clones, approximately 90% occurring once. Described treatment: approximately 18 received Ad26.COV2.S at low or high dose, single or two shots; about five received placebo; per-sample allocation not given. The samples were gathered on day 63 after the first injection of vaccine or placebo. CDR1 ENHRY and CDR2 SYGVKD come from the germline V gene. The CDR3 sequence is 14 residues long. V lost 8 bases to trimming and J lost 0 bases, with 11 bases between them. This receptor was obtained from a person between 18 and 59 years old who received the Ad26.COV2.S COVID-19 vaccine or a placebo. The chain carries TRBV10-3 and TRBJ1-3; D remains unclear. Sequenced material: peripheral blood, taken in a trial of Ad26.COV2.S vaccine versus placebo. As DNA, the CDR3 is TGTGCCATCGGTTCGGACTACTCTGGAAACACCATATATTTT. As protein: CAIGSDYSGNTIYF.